This T cell receptor (beta chain) stems from a study of human T cells and chemical hapten exposure. The CDR3 totals 16 residues. The V and J ends lost 6 bases and 9 bases respectively, with 24 bases between them. The time point is: healthy volunteer bleed at 6 weeks. The authors extracted total RNA from unfractionated whole blood. Overall study findings and caveats: TCRs above 1 in 1000 frequency stayed constant with DPC sensitization.

Individual cDNA molecules in this library carried unique molecular identifiers. One entry per CDR3 protein, called by TCRdb with MiXCR from the RACE reads. The sample lists some 65,000 distinct CDR3 sequences, approximately 6.2% occurring once. This clonotype was detected only a few times. Its specificity is unknown. The TCR sequence derives from a female donor in good health. Some clones in this sample may be carry-over from other donors' samples. This sequence joins TRBV12-3 or TRBV12-4 and TRBJ2-1; tentative D call: TRBD2 (6 bases). Sequencing was carried out using whole blood. For the CDR3, the DNA is TGTGCCAGCAGCCCCTGGGCGGGGCCTCCCGAGAGTGAGCAGTTCTTC. Its protein product is CASSPWAGPPESEQFF.